These 21 T cell receptor beta chains share one sample of origin, sequenced in a study of shared T cell receptors in the human thymus. The data were produced by immunoSEQ multiplex PCR, yet TCRdb's version contains in-frame clones alone and is incomplete. Of about 660,000 clones listed, around 87% are singletons. The same specimen was also included in a second study, on human thymus T cells.

Sequenced input: thymocytes. These receptor sequences come from a boy under three years old with a congenital heart defect.

This clone was detected once. The V and J genes are TRBV27 and TRBJ2-7, with TRBD1 identical over 7 bases. Trimming removed 0 bases from V and 3 bases from J; junction bases left unmatched: 2. Germline-derived CDR1 and CDR2 are MNHEY and SMNVEV (reference sequence). The CDR3 sequence is 14 residues long. CDR3 DNA sequence: TGTGCCAGCAGTTTATCTCGGGACAGCTACGAGCAGTACTTC. The encoded protein is CASSLSRDSYEQYF.

The CDR3 loop reads CAIVAGSESNLYF. The CDR3, as DNA: TGTGCCATCGTAGCGGGATCGGAGTCAAATCTGTACTTC. This rearrangement joins TRBV10-3 to TRBJ2-7; 8 positions match TRBD2. Germline values: CDR1 ENHRY, CDR2 SYGVKD. The V and J ends lost 8 bases and 12 bases, in that order; junction bases with no gene match: 15. This CDR3 region has 13 residues.

This rearrangement joins TRBV4-3 to TRBJ2-7; D remains ambiguous. CDR1 LGHNA and CDR2 YSLEER come from the germline V gene. This CDR3 is 14 amino acids long. V was clipped by 0 bases and J by 3 bases, with 9 bases between them. The CDR3 protein is CASSQEFFLYEQYF. In nucleotides, the CDR3 is TGCGCCAGCAGCCAAGAGTTCTTCCTCTACGAGCAGTACTTC.

The chain combines TRBV7-2 with TRBJ2-3; 12 nucleotides agree with TRBD2. Germline CDR1 reads SGHTA; CDR2 reads FQGNSA. CDR3 length equals 16 residues. The junction had 6 bases not matched to a gene; V was cut back by 6 bases and J by 2 bases. The CDR3 protein is CASRPGTSGLTDTQYF. CDR3 sequence (DNA): TGTGCCAGCAGACCCGGGACTAGCGGGCTCACAGATACGCAGTATTTT.

V gene TRBV30 combines with J gene TRBJ2-1; the match to TRBD1 covers 10 bases. From germline, CDR1 is GTSNPN and CDR2 SVGIG (reference sequence). Trimming cost V 1 base and J 9 bases; bases outside gene matches: 15. The CDR3 runs to 17 residues. The CDR3 loop reads CAWSGGWGDRGRGEQFF. The CDR3 coding sequence is TGTGCCTGGAGTGGCGGGTGGGGGGACAGGGGAAGAGGTGAGCAGTTCTTC.

The rearrangement uses TRBV10-2 and TRBJ1-3; D is unresolved. The length of the CDR3 is 14 residues. Germline CDR1 reads WSHSY; CDR2 reads SAAADI. V was shortened by 0 bases and J by 1 base, with 4 bases between the two germline ends. CDR3 loop: CASSESTSGNTIYF. The CDR3 DNA reads TGCGCCAGCAGTGAGTCTACTTCTGGAAACACCATATATTTT.

This rearrangement joins TRBV5-6 to TRBJ1-6; 7 bases match TRBD1. The CDR3 runs 14 residues. Trimming took 4 bases from V and 7 from J; bases not matched to a gene: 5. In germline, CDR1 is SGHDT, CDR2 YYEEEE. In nucleotides, the CDR3 is TGTGCCAGCAGCCCCGGGACAGAGAATTCACCCCTCCACTTT. Its translation is CASSPGTENSPLHF.

This clone was recorded once. The genes are TRBV5-6 and TRBJ2-7, with 11 bases that match TRBD1. V shed 3 bases and J 6 bases; nucleotides not matched to a gene: 8. The CDR3 spans 15 residues. Per the germline V gene, CDR1 is SGHDT and CDR2 is YYEEEE. Here the CDR3 DNA reads TGTGCCAGCAGCTCCCCGGGACAGGGGGTTTGCGAGCAGTACTTC. It specifies CASSSPGQGVCEQYF.

V gene TRBV6-5 combines with J gene TRBJ1-2; 8 bases line up with TRBD1. Germline CDR1 MNHEY, CDR2 SVGAGI. V dropped 7 bases and J dropped 8; count of bases not matched to a gene: 15. The CDR3 sequence is 15 residues long. The CDR3 coding sequence is TGTGCCAGCAAGGGACAGGTTCGGCCGTTGTGGGGCTACACCTTC. It translates to CASKGQVRPLWGYTF.

This rearrangement joins TRBV11-2 to TRBJ2-7, with a possible D match to TRBD1 (5 bases). Per germline, CDR1 SGHAT and CDR2 FQNNGV. The CDR3 sequence is 14 residues long. Trimming stripped 7 bases from V and 1 base from J, with 14 bases between. The CDR3 DNA is TGTGCCAGCAACGCAGACAGACAGTCCTACGAGCAGTACTTC. Translated, it gives CASNADRQSYEQYF.

This clone is a singleton in its sample. This chain uses TRBV7-8 with TRBJ1-3, with 8 bases matching TRBD1. The CDR3 covers 15 residues. After removal of 4 bases from V and 2 bases from J, the junction contained 4 bases not matched to a gene. Germline CDR1 reads SGHVS; CDR2 reads FQNEAQ. This chain's CDR3 is CASSSQGAPGNTIYF. The CDR3 region has the DNA TGTGCCAGCAGCTCCCAGGGGGCCCCTGGAAACACCATATATTTT.

CDR3 sequence reads: CSVVKGASNPYEQYF. DNA of the CDR3: TGCAGCGTTGTGAAGGGGGCGTCCAACCCCTACGAGCAGTACTTC. V is TRBV29-1 and J is TRBJ2-7; 7 nucleotides match TRBD1. V was clipped by 4 bases and J by 2 bases; unmatched bases: 11. Germline V lookup: CDR1 SQVTM, CDR2 ANQGSEA. CDR3 size: 15 residues.

This chain uses TRBV6-5 with TRBJ2-7; TRBD1 aligns across 8 bases. With V trimmed by 0 bases and J by 6 bases, 10 bases remained unmatched. The CDR3 totals 16 residues. Germline V CDR1 and CDR2: MNHEY, SVGAGI. The CDR3 reads CASSYSLLDRDGEQYF. CDR3 sequence (DNA): TGTGCCAGCAGTTACTCTCTGTTGGACAGGGATGGCGAGCAGTACTTC.

The rearrangement uses TRBV6-8 and TRBJ2-2, with D possibly matching TRBD1 (6 bases). The CDR3 is made up of 15 amino acids. V shed 1 base and J shed 8 bases, with 14 bases lying between them. CDR1 is MNHGY and CDR2 is SAAAGT in the germline V gene. The CDR3, as DNA: TGTGCCAGCAGTTACTTAGATACAGGGCCAGGGGAGCTGTTTTTT. Translated, it gives CASSYLDTGPGELFF.

The chain couples TRBV28 to TRBJ2-7; 8 bases align to TRBD2. V lost 5 bases and J lost 4; bases outside the gene matches: 10. The CDR3 covers 15 residues. The germline V gene has CDR1 MDHEN and CDR2 SYDVKM. The CDR3 here is CASSRTSRITYEQYF. In DNA, the CDR3 is TGTGCCAGCAGTCGGACTAGCCGGATCACTTACGAGCAGTACTTC.

The chain recombines TRBV7-2 with TRBJ2-2; the D gene is possibly TRBD1 (5 bases). The germline V gene has CDR1 SGHTA and CDR2 FQGNSA. The CDR3 length is 15 residues. Between the trimmed V and J ends, which lost 3 bases and 11 bases, there was a span of 19 bases. CDR3: CASSFGRTPRPELFF. CDR3 coding DNA: TGTGCCAGCAGCTTTGGTCGGACACCCAGGCCCGAGCTGTTTTTT.

As for this clone: The sample holds other DNA sequences that translate to the same CDR3. The chain is built from TRBV19 and TRBJ1-1, with D possibly being TRBD1 (6 bases). Germline CDR1 reads LNHDA; CDR2 reads SQIVND (reference sequence). The CDR3 spans 12 residues. V was pared by 7 bases and J by 7 bases, with 13 bases between. The CDR3 protein is CASNDPTGEAFF. The DNA of the CDR3 is TGTGCCAGTAATGACCCGACAGGTGAAGCTTTCTTT.

The J gene is TRBJ1-2, the V gene TRBV4-3; D possibly corresponds to TRBD1 (5 bases). There are 14 residues in the CDR3. Trimming removed 1 base at V and 8 bases at J, with 14 bases between. Germline V gives CDR1 LGHNA, CDR2 YSLEER. The CDR3 sequence: CASSQVGGARGYTF. The CDR3 DNA follows: TGCGCCAGCAGCCAAGTCGGAGGGGCACGGGGCTACACCTTC.

The rearrangement joins TRBV19 to TRBJ1-5; D possibly corresponds to TRBD1 (6 bases). This CDR3 region has 13 residues. Germline loops: CDR1 LNHDA, CDR2 SQIVND (reference sequence). Trimming took off 8 bases at V and 5 bases at J, with 13 bases between the two ends. The CDR3 protein is CASSMDSYQPQHF. The DNA of the CDR3 is TGTGCCAGTTCTATGGACAGTTATCAGCCCCAGCATTTT.

The chain carries TRBV6-5 and TRBJ1-5, with TRBD1 identical over 9 bases. Germline trimming cut 6 bases from V and 4 bases from J; bases unmatched to any gene: 7. The CDR3 length is 15 residues. CDR1 is MNHEY and CDR2 is SVGAGI in the germline V gene. Here the CDR3 DNA reads TGTGCCAGCAGGGCGACAGGGGGGGAGAATCAGCCCCAGCATTTT. This codes for CASRATGGENQPQHF.

The V gene is TRBV28, the J gene TRBJ2-7; 7 nucleotides align to TRBD2. Germline loops: CDR1 MDHEN, CDR2 SYDVKM. This CDR3 comprises 21 residues. Unmatched junction bases numbered 26, after V lost 6 bases and J lost 0 bases. The CDR3 loop is CASSTPRAGLEIELSSYEQYF. The CDR3 nucleotides read TGTGCCAGCAGCACACCTCGAGCCGGACTAGAGATAGAATTGAGCTCCTACGAGCAGTACTTC.